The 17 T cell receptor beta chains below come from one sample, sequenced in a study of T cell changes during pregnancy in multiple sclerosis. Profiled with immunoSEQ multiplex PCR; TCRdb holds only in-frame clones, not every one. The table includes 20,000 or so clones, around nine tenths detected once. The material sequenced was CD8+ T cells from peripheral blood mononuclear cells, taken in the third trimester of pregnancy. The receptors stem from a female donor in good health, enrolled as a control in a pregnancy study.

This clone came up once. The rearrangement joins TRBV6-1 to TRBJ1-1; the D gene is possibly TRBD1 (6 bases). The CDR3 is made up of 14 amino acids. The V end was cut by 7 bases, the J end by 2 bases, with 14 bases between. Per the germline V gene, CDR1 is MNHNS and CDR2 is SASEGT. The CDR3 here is CASTQGRRNTEAFF. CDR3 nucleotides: TGTGCCAGCACCCAGGGGCGGAGAAACACTGAAGCTTTCTTT.

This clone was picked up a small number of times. The CDR3, as DNA: TGTGCCAGCACGGCTAGCCCCAATGAGCAGTTCTTC. This gives the protein CASTASPNEQFF. The V and J genes are TRBV27 and TRBJ2-1, with a possible D match to TRBD2 (5 bases). Trimming removed 7 bases from V and 6 bases from J, with 10 bases in between. Germline loops: CDR1 MNHEY, CDR2 SMNVEV (reference sequence). The CDR3 totals 12 residues.

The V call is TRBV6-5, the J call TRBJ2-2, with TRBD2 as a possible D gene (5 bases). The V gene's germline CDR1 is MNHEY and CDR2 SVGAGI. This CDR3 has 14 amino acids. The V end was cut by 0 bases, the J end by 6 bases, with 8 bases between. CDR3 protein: CASSYSYGAGELFF. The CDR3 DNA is TGTGCCAGCAGTTACTCTTACGGGGCCGGGGAGCTGTTTTTT.

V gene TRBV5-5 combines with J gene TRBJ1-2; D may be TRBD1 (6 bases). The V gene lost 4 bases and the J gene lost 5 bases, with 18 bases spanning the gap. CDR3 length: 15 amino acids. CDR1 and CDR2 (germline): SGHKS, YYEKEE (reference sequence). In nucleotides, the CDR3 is TGTGCCAGCAGCCACAGGGTGAGTCCCCTATATGGCTACACCTTC. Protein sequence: CASSHRVSPLYGYTF.

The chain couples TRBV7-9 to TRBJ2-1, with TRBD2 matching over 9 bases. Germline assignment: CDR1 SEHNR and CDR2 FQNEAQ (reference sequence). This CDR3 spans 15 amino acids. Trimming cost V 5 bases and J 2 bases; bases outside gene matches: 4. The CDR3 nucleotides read TGTGCCAGCAGCATTAGCGGGAGTACCTACAATGAGCAGTTCTTC. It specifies CASSISGSTYNEQFF.

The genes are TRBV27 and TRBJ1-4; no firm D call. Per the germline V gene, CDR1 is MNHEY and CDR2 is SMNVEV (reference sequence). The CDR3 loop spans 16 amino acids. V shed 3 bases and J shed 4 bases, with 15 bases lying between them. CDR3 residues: CASSFQLPGGNEKLFF. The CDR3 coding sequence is TGTGCCAGCAGTTTCCAGCTTCCAGGAGGTAATGAAAAACTGTTTTTT.

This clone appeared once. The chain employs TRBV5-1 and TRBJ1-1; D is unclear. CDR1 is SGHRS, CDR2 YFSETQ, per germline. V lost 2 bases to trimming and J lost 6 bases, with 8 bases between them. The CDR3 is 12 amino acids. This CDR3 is CASSFDGAEAFF. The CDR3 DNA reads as TGCGCCAGCAGCTTTGACGGAGCTGAAGCTTTCTTT.

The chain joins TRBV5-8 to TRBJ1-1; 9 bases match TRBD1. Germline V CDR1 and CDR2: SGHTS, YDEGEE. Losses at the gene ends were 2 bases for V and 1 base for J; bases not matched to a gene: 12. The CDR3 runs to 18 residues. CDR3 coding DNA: TGTGCCAGCAGCTTACGCCGAACACAGGGGGCGACGAACACTGAAGCTTTCTTT. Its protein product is CASSLRRTQGATNTEAFF.

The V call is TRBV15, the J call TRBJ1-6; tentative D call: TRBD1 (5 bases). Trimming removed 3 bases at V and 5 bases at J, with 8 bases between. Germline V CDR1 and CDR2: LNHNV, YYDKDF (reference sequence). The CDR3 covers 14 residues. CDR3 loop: CATSSRVDNSPLHF. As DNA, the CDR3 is TGTGCCACCAGCAGCAGGGTGGATAATTCACCCCTCCACTTT.

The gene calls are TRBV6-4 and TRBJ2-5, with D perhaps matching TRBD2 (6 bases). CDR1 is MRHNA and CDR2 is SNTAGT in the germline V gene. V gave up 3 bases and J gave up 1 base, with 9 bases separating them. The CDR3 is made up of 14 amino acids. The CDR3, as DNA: TGTGCCAGCAGTGAGGGGGGAGCCCAAGAGACCCAGTACTTC. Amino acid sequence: CASSEGGAQETQYF.

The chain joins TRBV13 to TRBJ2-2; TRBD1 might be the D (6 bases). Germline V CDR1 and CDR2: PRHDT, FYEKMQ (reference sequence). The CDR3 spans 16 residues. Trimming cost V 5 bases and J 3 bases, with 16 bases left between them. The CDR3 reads CASSTQLQGDTGELFF. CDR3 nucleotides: TGTGCCAGCAGCACCCAATTACAGGGTGACACCGGGGAGCTGTTTTTT.

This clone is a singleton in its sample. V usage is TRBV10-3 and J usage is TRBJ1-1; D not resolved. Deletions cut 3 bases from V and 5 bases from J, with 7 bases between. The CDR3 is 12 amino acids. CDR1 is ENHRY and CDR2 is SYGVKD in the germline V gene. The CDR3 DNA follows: TGTGCCATCAGTGAACCCGGGACTGAAGCTTTCTTT. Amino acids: CAISEPGTEAFF.

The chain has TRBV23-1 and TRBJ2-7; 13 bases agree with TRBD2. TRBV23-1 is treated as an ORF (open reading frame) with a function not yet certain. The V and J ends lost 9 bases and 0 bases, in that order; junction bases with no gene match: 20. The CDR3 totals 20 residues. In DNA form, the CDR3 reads TGCGCCAGGCAGGACAGTAGTAGGACTAGCGGGAGAGTCAGCTCCTACGAGCAGTACTTC. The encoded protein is CARQDSSRTSGRVSSYEQYF.

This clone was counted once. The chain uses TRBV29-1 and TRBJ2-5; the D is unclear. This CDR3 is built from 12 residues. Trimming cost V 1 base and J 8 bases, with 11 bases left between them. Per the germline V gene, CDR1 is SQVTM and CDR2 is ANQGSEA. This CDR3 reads CSVEVVVGTQYF. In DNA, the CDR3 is TGCAGCGTTGAAGTTGTGGTCGGTACCCAGTACTTC.

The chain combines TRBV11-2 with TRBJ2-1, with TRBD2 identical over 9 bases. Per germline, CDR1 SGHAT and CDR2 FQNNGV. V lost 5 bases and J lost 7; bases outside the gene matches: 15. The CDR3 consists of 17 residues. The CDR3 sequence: CASSTHGAGGLWNEQFF. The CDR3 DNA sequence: TGTGCCAGCAGCACTCACGGGGCGGGGGGGCTTTGGAATGAGCAGTTCTTC.

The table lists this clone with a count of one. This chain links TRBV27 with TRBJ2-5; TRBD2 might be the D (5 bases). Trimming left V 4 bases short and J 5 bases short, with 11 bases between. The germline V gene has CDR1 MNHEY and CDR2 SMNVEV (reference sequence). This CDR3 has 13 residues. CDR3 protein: CASSSSLVETQYF. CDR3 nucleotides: TGTGCCAGCAGTTCCTCACTAGTGGAGACCCAGTACTTC.

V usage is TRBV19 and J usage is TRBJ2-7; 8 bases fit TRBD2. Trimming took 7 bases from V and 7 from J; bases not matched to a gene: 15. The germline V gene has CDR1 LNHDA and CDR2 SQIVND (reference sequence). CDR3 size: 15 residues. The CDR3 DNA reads TGTGCCAGTACGCCGGGACTAGGGGTTGTCGGTGAGCAGTACTTC. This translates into CASTPGLGVVGEQYF.